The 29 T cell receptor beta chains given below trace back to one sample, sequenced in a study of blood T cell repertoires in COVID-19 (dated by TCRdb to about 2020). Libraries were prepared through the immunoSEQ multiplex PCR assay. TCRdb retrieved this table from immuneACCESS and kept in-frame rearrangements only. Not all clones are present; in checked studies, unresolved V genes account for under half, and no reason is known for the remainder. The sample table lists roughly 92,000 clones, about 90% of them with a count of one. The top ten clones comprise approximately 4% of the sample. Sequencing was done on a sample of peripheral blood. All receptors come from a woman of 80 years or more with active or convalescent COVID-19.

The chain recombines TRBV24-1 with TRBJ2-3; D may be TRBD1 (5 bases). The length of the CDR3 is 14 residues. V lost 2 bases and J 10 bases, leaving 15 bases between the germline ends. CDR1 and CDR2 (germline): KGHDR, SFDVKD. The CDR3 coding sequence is TGTGCCACCAGTGATTCACTAACAGGAGAAGCGCAGTATTTT. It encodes CATSDSLTGEAQYF.

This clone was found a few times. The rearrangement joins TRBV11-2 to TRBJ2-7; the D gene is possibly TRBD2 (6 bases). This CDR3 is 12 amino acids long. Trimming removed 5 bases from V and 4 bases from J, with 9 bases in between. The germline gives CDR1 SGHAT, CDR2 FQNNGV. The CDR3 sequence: CASSRAGYEQYF. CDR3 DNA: TGTGCCAGCAGCCGGGCGGGGTACGAGCAGTACTTC.

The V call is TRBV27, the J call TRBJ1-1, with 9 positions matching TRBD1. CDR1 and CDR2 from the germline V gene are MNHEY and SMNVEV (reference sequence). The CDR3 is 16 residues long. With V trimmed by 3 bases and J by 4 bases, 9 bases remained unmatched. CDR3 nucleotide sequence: TGTGCCAGCAGTTTTGGGAGAATGGACAGGGGCACTGAAGCTTTCTTT. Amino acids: CASSFGRMDRGTEAFF.

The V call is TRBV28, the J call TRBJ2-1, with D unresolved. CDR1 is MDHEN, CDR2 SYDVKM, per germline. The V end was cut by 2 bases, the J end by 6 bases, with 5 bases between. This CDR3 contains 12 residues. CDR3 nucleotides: TGTGCCAGCAGTTTACTAGGCAATGAGCAGTTCTTC. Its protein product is CASSLLGNEQFF.

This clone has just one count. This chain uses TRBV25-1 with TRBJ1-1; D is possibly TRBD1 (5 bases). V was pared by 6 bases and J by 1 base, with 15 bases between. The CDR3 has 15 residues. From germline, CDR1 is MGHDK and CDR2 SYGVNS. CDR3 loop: CASSDSHRGNTEAFF. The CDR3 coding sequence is TGTGCCAGCAGCGACTCGCATAGGGGGAACACTGAAGCTTTCTTT.

CDR3 bases: TGCGCCAGCAGCCAAGAATCGGCTCTAGCGGGTTACAATGAGCAGTTCTTC. It codes for CASSQESALAGYNEQFF. The rearrangement links TRBV4-1 to TRBJ2-1; TRBD2 matches at 8 bases. The CDR3 totals 17 residues. Germline-derived CDR1 and CDR2 are MGHRA and YSYEKL. With 0 bases clipped from V and 4 bases from J, the junction kept 8 bases outside the gene matches.

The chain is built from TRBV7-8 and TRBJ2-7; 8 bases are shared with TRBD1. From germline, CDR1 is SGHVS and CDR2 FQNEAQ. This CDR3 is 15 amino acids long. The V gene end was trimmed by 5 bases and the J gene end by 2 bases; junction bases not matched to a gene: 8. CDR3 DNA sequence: TGTGCCAGCAGCCCGACGGGACAGGTAGCCTACGAGCAGTACTTC. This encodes CASSPTGQVAYEQYF.

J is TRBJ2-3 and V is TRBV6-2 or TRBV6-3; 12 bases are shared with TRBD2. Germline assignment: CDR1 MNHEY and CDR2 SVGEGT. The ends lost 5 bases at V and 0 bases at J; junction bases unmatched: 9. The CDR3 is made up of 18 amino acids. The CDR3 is CASSESGTSGRSTDTQYF. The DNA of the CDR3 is TGTGCCAGCAGTGAGTCCGGGACTAGCGGGCGGAGCACAGATACGCAGTATTTT.

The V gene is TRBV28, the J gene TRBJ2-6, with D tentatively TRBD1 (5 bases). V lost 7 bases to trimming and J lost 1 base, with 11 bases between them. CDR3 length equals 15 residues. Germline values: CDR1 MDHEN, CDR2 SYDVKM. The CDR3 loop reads CASTLGVSGANVLTF. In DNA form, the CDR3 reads TGTGCCAGCACCCTAGGGGTGTCTGGGGCCAACGTCCTGACTTTC.

The DNA for the CDR3 is TGTGCCAGCAGCTTTCGTGGGACAGGGAAGACTGACTACACCTTC. Translating it yields CASSFRGTGKTDYTF. The rearrangement uses TRBV5-6 and TRBJ1-2; 9 bases match TRBD1. CDR1 SGHDT and CDR2 YYEEEE come from the germline V gene. The CDR3 covers 15 residues. V lost 2 bases to trimming and J lost 10 bases; unmatched junction nucleotides: 12.

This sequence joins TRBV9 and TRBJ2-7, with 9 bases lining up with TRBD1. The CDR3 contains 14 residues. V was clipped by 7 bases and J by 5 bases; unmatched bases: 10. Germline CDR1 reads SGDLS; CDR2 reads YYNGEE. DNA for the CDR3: TGTGCCAGCGGTAGGGGACAGGGATTTGACGAGCAGTACTTC. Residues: CASGRGQGFDEQYF.

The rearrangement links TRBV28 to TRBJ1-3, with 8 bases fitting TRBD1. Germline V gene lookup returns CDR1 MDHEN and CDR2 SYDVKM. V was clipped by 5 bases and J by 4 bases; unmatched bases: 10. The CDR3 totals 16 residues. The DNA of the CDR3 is TGTGCCAGCAGTCCTTTCAGGGGGCTGCCCGGAAACACCATATATTTT. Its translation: CASSPFRGLPGNTIYF.

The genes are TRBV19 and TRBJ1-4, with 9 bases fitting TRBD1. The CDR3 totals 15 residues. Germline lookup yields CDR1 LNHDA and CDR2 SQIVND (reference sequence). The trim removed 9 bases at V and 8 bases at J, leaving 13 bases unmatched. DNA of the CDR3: TGTGCCAGCAGACCAGCAGGGACAGGGACGGAAAAACTGTTTTTT. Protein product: CASRPAGTGTEKLFF.

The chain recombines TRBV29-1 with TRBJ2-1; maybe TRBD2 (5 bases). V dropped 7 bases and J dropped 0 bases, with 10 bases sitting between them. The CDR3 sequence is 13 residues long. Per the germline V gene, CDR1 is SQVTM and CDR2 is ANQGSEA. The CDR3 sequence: CSDIRDSYNEQFF. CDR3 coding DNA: TGCAGCGACATCCGGGACTCCTACAATGAGCAGTTCTTC.

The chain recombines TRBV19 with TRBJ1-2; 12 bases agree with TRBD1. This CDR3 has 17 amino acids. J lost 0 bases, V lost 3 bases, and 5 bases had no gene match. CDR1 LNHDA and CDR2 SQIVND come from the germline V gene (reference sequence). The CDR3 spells CASSIRDRGLANYGYTF. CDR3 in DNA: TGTGCCAGTAGTATCCGGGACAGGGGGCTAGCTAACTATGGCTACACCTTC.

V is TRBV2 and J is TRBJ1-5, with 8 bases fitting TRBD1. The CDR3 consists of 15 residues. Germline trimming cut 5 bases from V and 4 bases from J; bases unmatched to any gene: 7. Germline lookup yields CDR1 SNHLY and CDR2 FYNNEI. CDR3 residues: CASSSTGTGNQPQHF. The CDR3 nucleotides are TGTGCCAGCAGTTCAACCGGGACAGGTAATCAGCCCCAGCATTTT.

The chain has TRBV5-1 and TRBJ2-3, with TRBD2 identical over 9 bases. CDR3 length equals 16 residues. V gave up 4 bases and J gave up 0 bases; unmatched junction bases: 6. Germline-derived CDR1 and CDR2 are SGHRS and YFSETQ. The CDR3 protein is CASSPVAGVSTDTQYF. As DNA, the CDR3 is TGCGCCAGCAGCCCAGTAGCGGGAGTGAGCACAGATACGCAGTATTTT.

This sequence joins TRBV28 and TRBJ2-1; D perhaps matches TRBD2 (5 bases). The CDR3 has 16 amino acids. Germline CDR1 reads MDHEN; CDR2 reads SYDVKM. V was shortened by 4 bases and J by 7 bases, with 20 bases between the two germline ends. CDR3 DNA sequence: TGTGCCAGCAGTTCCCCGGGGAGTAGATTGGTTAATGAGCAGTTCTTC. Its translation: CASSSPGSRLVNEQFF. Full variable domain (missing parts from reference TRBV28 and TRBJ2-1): DVKVTQSSRYLVKRTGEKVFLECVQDMDHENMFWYRQDPGLGLRLIYFSYDVKMKEKGDIPEGYSVSREKKERFSLILESASTNQTSMYLCASSSPGSRLVNEQFFGPGTRLTVL.

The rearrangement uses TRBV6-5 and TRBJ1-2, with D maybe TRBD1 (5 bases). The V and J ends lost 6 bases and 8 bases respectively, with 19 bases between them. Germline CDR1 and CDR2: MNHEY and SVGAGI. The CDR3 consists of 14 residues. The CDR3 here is CASRRQFYSYGYTF. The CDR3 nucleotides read TGTGCCAGCAGGAGACAGTTTTATTCTTACGGCTACACCTTC.

The CDR3 region is CASSQGSVDSYEQYF. CDR3 nucleotides: TGTGCCAGCAGCCAGGGCTCAGTGGACAGCTACGAGCAGTACTTC. The chain joins TRBV4-2 to TRBJ2-7; TRBD1 might be the D (6 bases). Germline assignment: CDR1 LGHNA and CDR2 YNFKEQ. Deletions cut 3 bases from V and 3 bases from J, with 15 bases between. The CDR3 covers 15 residues.

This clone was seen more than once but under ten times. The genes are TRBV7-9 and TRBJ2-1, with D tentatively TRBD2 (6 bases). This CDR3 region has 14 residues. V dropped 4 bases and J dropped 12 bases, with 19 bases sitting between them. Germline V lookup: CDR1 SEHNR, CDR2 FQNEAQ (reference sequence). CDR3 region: CASSSQTGGSSQFF. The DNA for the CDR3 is TGTGCCAGCAGCTCCCAGACTGGGGGGAGCTCGCAGTTCTTC.

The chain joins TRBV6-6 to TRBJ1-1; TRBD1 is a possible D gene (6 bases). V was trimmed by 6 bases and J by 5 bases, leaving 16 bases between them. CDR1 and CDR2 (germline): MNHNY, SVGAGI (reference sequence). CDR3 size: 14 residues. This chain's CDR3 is CASRKGERGTEAFF. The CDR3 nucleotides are TGTGCCAGCAGAAAGGGGGAGAGGGGGACTGAAGCTTTCTTT.

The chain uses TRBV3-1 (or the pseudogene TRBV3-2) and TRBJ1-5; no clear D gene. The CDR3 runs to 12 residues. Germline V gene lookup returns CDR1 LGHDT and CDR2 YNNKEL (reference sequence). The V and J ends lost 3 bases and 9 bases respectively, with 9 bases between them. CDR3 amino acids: CASSHGERPQHF. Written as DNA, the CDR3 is TGTGCCAGCAGCCACGGGGAGCGGCCCCAGCATTTT.

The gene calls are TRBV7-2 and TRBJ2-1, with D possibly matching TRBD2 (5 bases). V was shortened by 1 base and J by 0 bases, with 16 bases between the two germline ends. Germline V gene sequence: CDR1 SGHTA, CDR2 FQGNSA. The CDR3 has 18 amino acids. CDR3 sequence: CASSLGGALGGSYNEQFF. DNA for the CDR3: TGTGCCAGCAGCTTAGGTGGTGCCCTAGGAGGCTCCTACAATGAGCAGTTCTTC.

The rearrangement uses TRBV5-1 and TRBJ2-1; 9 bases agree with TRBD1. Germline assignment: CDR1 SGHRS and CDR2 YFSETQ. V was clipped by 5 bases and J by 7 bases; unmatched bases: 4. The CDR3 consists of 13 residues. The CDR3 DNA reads TGCGCCAGCAGATTACAGGGGGCGAATGAGCAGTTCTTC. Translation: CASRLQGANEQFF.

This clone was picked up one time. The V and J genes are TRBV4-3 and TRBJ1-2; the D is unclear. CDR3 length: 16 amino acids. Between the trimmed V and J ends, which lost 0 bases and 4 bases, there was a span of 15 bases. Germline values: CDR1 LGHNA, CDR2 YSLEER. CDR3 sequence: CASSQEPGFVSYGYTF. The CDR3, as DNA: TGCGCCAGCAGCCAAGAACCCGGGTTTGTTTCCTATGGCTACACCTTC.

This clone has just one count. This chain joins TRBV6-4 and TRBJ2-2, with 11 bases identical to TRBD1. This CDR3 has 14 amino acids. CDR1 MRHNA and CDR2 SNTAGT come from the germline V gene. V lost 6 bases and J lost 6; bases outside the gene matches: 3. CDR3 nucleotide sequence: TGTGCCAGCAGCGGACAGGGGGCTGCCGGGGAGCTGTTTTTT. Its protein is CASSGQGAAGELFF.

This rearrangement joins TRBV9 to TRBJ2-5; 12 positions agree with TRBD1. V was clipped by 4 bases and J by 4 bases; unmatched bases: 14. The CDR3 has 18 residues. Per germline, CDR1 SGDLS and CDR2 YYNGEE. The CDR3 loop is CASSTHFGTGGGGETQYF. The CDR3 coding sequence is TGTGCCAGCAGCACCCACTTCGGGACAGGGGGCGGGGGAGAGACCCAGTACTTC. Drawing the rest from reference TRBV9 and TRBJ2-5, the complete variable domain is DSGVTQTPKHLITATGQRVTLRCSPRSGDLSVYWYQQSLDQGLQFLIQYYNGEERAKGNILERFSAQQFPDLHSELNLSSLELGDSALYFCASSTHFGTGGGGETQYFGPGTRLLVL.

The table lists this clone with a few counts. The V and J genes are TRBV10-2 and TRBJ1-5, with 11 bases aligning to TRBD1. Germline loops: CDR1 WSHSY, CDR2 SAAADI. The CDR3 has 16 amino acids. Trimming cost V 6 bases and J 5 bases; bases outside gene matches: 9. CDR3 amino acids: CASSRTGGEPYQPQHF. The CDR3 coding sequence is TGCGCCAGCAGCCGGACAGGGGGCGAACCTTATCAGCCCCAGCATTTT.